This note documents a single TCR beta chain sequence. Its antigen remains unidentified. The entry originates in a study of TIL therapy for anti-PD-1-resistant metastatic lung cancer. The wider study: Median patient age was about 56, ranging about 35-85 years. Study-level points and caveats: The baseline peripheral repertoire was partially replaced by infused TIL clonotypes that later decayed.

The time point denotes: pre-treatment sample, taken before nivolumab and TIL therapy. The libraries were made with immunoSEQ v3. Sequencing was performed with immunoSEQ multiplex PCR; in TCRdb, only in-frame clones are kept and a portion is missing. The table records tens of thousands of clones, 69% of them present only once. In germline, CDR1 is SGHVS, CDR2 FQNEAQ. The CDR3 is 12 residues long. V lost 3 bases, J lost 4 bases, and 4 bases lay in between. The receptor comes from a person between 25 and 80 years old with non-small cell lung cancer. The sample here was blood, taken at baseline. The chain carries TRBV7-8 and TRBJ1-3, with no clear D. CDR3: CASSLWGNTIYF. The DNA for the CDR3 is TGTGCCAGCAGCTTGTGGGGAAACACCATATATTTT.